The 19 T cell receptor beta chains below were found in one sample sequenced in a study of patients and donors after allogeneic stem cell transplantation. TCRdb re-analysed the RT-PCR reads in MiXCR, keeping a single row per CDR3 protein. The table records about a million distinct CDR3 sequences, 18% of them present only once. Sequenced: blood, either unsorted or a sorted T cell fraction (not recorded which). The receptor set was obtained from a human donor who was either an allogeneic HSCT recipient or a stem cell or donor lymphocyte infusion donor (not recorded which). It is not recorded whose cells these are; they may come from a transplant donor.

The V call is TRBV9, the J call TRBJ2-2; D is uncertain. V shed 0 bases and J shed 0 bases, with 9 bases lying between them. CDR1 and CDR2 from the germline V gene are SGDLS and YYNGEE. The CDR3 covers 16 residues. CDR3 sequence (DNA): TGTGCCAGCAGCGTAGACCCCTACGCGAACACCGGGGAGCTGTTTTTT. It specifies CASSVDPYANTGELFF.

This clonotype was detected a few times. CDR3: CASSLRPGDYYEQYF. The CDR3 nucleotides read TGTGCCAGCAGCTTACGACCAGGGGACTACTACGAGCAGTACTTC. The rearrangement links TRBV7-2 to TRBJ2-7; D may be TRBD2 (7 bases). Germline V gene data show CDR1 as SGHTA and CDR2 as FQGNSA. V was clipped by 2 bases and J by 3 bases, with 14 bases between them. The CDR3 spans 15 residues. Combining the CDR3 with reference TRBV7-2 and TRBJ2-7 gives the whole variable domain GAGVSQSPSNKVTEKGKDVELRCDPISGHTALYWYRQSLGQGLEFLIYFQGNSAPDKSGLPSDRFSAERTGGSVSTLTIQRTQQEDSAVYLCASSLRPGDYYEQYFGPGTRLTVT.

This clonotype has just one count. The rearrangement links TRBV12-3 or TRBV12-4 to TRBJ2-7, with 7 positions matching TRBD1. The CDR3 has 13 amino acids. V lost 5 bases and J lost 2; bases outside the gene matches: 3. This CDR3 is CASSATGPYEQYF. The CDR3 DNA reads TGTGCCAGCAGTGCGACAGGGCCCTACGAGCAGTACTTC.

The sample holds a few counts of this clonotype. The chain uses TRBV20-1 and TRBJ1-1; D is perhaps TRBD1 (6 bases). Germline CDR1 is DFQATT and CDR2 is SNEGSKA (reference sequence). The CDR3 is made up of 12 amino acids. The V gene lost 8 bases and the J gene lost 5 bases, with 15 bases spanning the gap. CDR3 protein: CSPTGQTTEAFF. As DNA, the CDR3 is TGCAGTCCGACCGGACAGACGACTGAAGCTTTCTTT.

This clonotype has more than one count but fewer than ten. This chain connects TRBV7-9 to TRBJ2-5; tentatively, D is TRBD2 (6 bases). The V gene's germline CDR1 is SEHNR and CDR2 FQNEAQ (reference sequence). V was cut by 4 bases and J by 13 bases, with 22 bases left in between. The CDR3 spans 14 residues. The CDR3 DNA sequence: TGTGCCAGCAGCTCCTCAGCGGGCAGCAAGAGAGGGTACTTC. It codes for CASSSSAGSKRGYF.

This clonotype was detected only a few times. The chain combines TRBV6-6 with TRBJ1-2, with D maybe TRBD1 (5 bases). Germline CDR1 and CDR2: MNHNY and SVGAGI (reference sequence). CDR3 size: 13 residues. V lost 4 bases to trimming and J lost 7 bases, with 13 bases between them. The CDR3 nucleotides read TGTGCCAGCAGTTCCAGGGTTGAGCGTGGCTACACCTTC. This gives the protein CASSSRVERGYTF.

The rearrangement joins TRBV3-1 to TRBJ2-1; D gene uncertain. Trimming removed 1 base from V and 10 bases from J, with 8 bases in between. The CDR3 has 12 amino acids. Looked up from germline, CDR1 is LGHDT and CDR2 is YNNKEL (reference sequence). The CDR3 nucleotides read TGTGCCAGCAGCCAAGGAACCCGGGAGCAGTTCTTC. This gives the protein CASSQGTREQFF.

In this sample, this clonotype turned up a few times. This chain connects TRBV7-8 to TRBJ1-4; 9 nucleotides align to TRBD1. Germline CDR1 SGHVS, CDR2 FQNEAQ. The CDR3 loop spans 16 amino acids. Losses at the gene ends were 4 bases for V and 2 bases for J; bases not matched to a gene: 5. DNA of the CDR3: TGTGCCAGCAGCTACAGGGGGCGAAGGACTAATGAAAAACTGTTTTTT. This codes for CASSYRGRRTNEKLFF. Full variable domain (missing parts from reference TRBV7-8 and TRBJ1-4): GAGVSQSPRYKVAKRGQDVALRCDPISGHVSLFWYQQALGQGPEFLTYFQNEAQLDKSGLPSDRFFAERPEGSVSTLKIQRTQQEDSAVYLCASSYRGRRTNEKLFFGSGTQLSVL.

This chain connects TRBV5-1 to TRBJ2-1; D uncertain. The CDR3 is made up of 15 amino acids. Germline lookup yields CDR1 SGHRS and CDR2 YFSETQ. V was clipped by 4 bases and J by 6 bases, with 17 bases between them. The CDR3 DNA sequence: TGCGCCAGCAGCGCCTTAGAGGCCCAGGTCAATGAGCAGTTCTTC. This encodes CASSALEAQVNEQFF. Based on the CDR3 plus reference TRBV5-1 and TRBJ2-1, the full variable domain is KAGVTQTPRYLIKTRGQQVTLSCSPISGHRSVSWYQQTPGQGLQFLFEYFSETQRNKGNFPGRFSGRQFSNSRSEMNVSTLELGDSALYLCASSALEAQVNEQFFGPGTRLTVL.

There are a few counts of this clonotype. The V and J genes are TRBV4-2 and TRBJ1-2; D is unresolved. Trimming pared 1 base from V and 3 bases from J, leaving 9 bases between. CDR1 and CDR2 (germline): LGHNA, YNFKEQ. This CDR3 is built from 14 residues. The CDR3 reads CASSQVRVDYGYTF. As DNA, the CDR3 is TGTGCCAGCAGCCAAGTGCGGGTTGACTATGGCTACACCTTC.

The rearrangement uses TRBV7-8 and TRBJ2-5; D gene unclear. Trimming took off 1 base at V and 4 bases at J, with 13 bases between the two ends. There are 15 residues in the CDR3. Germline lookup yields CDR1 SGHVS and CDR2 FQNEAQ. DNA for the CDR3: TGTGCCAGCAGCTTAGGGATCCGCGAGCTAGAGACCCAGTACTTC. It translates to CASSLGIRELETQYF.

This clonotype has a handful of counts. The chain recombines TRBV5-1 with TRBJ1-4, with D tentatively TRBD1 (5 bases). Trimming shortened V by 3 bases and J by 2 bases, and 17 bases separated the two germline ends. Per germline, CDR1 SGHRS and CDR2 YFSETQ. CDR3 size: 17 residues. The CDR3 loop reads CASSSPSGQRTNEKLFF. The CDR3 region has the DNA TGCGCCAGCAGCTCCCCGTCGGGGCAGCGGACTAATGAAAAACTGTTTTTT.

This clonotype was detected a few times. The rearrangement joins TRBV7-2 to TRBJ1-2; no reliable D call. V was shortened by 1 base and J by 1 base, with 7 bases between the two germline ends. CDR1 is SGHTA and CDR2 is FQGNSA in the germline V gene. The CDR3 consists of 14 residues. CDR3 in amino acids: CASSLESRNYGYTF. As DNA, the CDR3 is TGTGCCAGCAGCTTAGAATCTCGTAACTATGGCTACACCTTC.

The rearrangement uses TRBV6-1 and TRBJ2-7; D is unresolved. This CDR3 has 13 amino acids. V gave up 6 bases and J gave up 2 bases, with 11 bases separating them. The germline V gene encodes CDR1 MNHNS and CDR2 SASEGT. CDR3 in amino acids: CASSGQVPYEQYF. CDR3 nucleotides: TGTGCCAGCAGCGGGCAGGTACCCTACGAGCAGTACTTC.

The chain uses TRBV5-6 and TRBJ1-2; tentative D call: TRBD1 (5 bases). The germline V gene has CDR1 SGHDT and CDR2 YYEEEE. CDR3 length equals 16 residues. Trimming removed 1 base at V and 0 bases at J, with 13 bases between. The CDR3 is CASSLYPGLPNYGYTF. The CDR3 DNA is TGTGCCAGCAGCTTGTATCCGGGACTACCTAACTATGGCTACACCTTC.

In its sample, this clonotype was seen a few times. CDR3 region: CATSRVLLGNTEAFF. The CDR3 region has the DNA TGTGCCACCAGCAGGGTTCTTCTGGGGAACACTGAAGCTTTCTTT. The rearrangement joins TRBV15 to TRBJ1-1; D gene uncertain. Germline values: CDR1 LNHNV, CDR2 YYDKDF (reference sequence). The CDR3 length is 15 residues. Trimming took 3 bases from V and 1 from J, leaving 12 bases between them.

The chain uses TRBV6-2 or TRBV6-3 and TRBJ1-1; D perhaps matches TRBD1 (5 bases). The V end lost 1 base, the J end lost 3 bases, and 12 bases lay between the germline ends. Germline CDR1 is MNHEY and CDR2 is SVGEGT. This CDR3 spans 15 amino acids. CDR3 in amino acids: CASSYFGAGDTEAFF. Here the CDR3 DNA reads TGTGCCAGCAGTTACTTCGGGGCCGGGGACACTGAAGCTTTCTTT.

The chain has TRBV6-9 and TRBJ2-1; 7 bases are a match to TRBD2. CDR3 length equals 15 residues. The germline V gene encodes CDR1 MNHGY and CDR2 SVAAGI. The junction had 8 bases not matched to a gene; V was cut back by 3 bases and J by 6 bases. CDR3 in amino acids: CASSYPAGSLNEQFF. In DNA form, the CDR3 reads TGTGCCAGCAGTTACCCAGCGGGATCTCTCAATGAGCAGTTCTTC.

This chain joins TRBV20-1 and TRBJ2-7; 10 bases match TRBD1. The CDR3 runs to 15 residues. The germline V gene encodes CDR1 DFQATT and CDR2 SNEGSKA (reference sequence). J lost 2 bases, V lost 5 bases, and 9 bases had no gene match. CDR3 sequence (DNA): TGCAGTGCTCAAAAATCGGGACAGGGGCCCTACGAGCAGTACTTC. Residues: CSAQKSGQGPYEQYF.